Each of the 16 T cell receptor beta chains below was sequenced from the same sample in a study of blood T cells in healthy people across ages. Then a second PCR, running roughly 7 to 11 cycles, was carried out with a sample-barcoded 5' primer and a J-beta primer mix. In TCRdb, the 5' RACE reads were re-called with MiXCR into one record per CDR3 protein. The repertoire holds hundreds of thousands of distinct CDR3 sequences, with about 20% as singletons. Source material: blood. These receptors came from a man between 65 and 79 years old in good health.

This clonotype has only a few counts. The V and J genes are TRBV20-1 and TRBJ2-3; D is tentatively TRBD1 or TRBD2 (5 bases each). Trimming took off 5 bases at V and 4 bases at J, with 19 bases between the two ends. The CDR3 consists of 15 residues. Germline loops: CDR1 DFQATT, CDR2 SNEGSKA (reference sequence). The CDR3, as DNA: TGCAGTGCTCCCACGGGGCTAGCAGGCGCAGATACGCAGTATTTT. Translating gives CSAPTGLAGADTQYF.

This clonotype was found a few times. This sequence joins TRBV10-3 and TRBJ1-2; 10 positions match TRBD1. V lost 6 bases to trimming and J lost 8 bases; unmatched junction nucleotides: 6. The CDR3 length is 13 residues. Germline V gives CDR1 ENHRY, CDR2 SYGVKD. CDR3 nucleotide sequence: TGTGCCATCAGGGGACAGGGGTTCGACGGCTACACCTTC. It is translated as CAIRGQGFDGYTF.

This clonotype was seen at least ten times. The chain combines TRBV3-1 with TRBJ1-1; tentative D call: TRBD1 (5 bases). The CDR3 totals 11 residues. Germline-derived CDR1 and CDR2 are LGHDT and YNNKEL (reference sequence). The V and J ends lost 5 bases and 9 bases respectively, with 10 bases between them. CDR3 in amino acids: CASSNRDQAFF. DNA for the CDR3: TGTGCCAGCAGCAACCGGGACCAAGCTTTCTTT.

V and J are TRBV7-2 and TRBJ2-3; 8 positions match TRBD2. The CDR3 spans 17 residues. V was clipped by 1 base and J by 6 bases; unmatched bases: 12. CDR1 is SGHTA and CDR2 is FQGNSA in the germline V gene. The CDR3 is CASSLEGWGGRMDTQYF. In DNA, the CDR3 is TGTGCCAGCAGCTTAGAGGGATGGGGCGGGAGGATGGATACGCAGTATTTT.

J is TRBJ2-2 and V is TRBV12-3 or TRBV12-4; D might be TRBD1 or TRBD2, each matching 5 bases. Trimming left V 4 bases short and J 2 bases short, with 8 bases between. This CDR3 is built from 14 residues. This CDR3 reads CASSWDGNTGELFF. The CDR3 DNA sequence: TGTGCCAGCAGTTGGGACGGAAACACCGGGGAGCTGTTTTTT.

In its sample, this clonotype was seen many times. The chain uses TRBV29-1 and TRBJ1-1; TRBD1 aligns across 8 bases. CDR3 size: 12 residues. J was trimmed by 5 bases and V by 5 bases; bases with no gene match: 4. From germline, CDR1 is SQVTM and CDR2 ANQGSEA. CDR3 residues: CSVRTGRTEAFF. As DNA, the CDR3 is TGCAGCGTTCGGACAGGGCGGACTGAAGCTTTCTTT.

V and J are TRBV12-3 or TRBV12-4 and TRBJ2-5; 7 bases agree with TRBD1. This CDR3 is built from 14 residues. V trimming: 6 bases; J trimming: 1 base; junction bases outside the gene matches: 5. The CDR3 protein is CASSFAGGQETQYF. CDR3 nucleotides: TGTGCCAGCAGCTTCGCAGGGGGCCAAGAGACCCAGTACTTC.

This chain uses TRBV10-3 with TRBJ1-1, with a possible D match to TRBD1 (6 bases). The germline V and J ends were trimmed by 11 bases and 1 base, with 14 bases remaining between them. The CDR3 contains 13 residues. The V gene's germline CDR1 is ENHRY and CDR2 SYGVKD. The CDR3 loop reads CAHQQGPNTEAFF. In nucleotides, the CDR3 is TGTGCCCACCAACAGGGACCGAACACTGAAGCTTTCTTT.

This rearrangement joins TRBV5-1 to TRBJ2-3, with D hard to call. This CDR3 is built from 15 residues. Trimming shortened V by 0 bases and J by 1 base, and 9 bases separated the two germline ends. Germline CDR1 reads SGHRS; CDR2 reads YFSETQ. The chain's CDR3 is CASSLGRPGTDTQYF. Written as DNA, the CDR3 is TGCGCCAGCAGCTTGGGACGCCCCGGCACAGATACGCAGTATTTT.

The chain carries TRBV9 and TRBJ2-5, with 7 bases lining up with TRBD2. The J call is uncertain, as TRBJ2-1 better fits the DNA end. Germline assignment: CDR1 SGDLS and CDR2 YYNGEE. CDR3 length equals 15 residues. CDR3 bases: TGTGCCAGCAGCGTAGTGGCGGACTCACGCGGGGGGCAGTTCTTC. It encodes CASSVVADSRGGQFF.

The chain has TRBV3-1 and TRBJ2-7; no clear D gene. CDR3 size: 13 residues. CDR1 is LGHDT, CDR2 YNNKEL, per germline (reference sequence). Trimming removed 2 bases from V and 6 bases from J, with 11 bases in between. This CDR3 is CASSQWPDGEQYF. The CDR3 DNA sequence: TGTGCCAGCAGCCAATGGCCAGACGGCGAGCAGTACTTC.

The chain joins TRBV12-3 or TRBV12-4 to TRBJ1-4; D ambiguous. The CDR3 sequence is 12 residues long. The ends were cut back, 8 bases at V and 0 bases at J, with 4 bases in the middle. The CDR3 DNA reads TGTGCCAGCCGGGCAACTAATGAAAAACTGTTTTTT. Its translation: CASRATNEKLFF.

The chain carries TRBV28 and TRBJ2-5, with 10 bases lining up with TRBD2. The end of the DNA is better explained by TRBJ2-7, so the J call may be wrong. The CDR3 consists of 15 residues. Germline loops: CDR1 MDHEN, CDR2 SYDVKM. CDR3 in DNA: TGTGCCAGCAGCCTAGCGGGAGCAGGGGGATACGAGCAGTACTTC. It translates to CASSLAGAGGYEQYF.

The rearrangement uses TRBV7-9 and TRBJ2-5, with 7 positions matching TRBD1. Germline loops: CDR1 SEHNR, CDR2 FQNEAQ (reference sequence). The CDR3 runs to 16 residues. The ends lost 0 bases at V and 3 bases at J; junction bases unmatched: 7. This CDR3 reads CASSLAPGTAEETQYF. The CDR3 region has the DNA TGTGCCAGCAGCTTAGCTCCCGGGACAGCTGAAGAGACCCAGTACTTC.

There are a few counts of this clonotype. This sequence joins TRBV30 and TRBJ1-2; D is undetermined. Germline CDR1 reads GTSNPN; CDR2 reads SVGIG (reference sequence). V lost 0 bases to trimming and J lost 5 bases, with 4 bases between them. The CDR3 has 11 amino acids. CDR3 residues: CAWSVAYGYTF. CDR3 bases: TGTGCCTGGAGTGTAGCTTATGGCTACACCTTC.

In its sample, this clonotype was seen many times. This chain joins TRBV12-3 or TRBV12-4 and TRBJ2-1; D is unresolved. V was trimmed by 5 bases and J by 6 bases, leaving 8 bases between them. The CDR3 has 12 amino acids. This CDR3 reads CASSVSGNEQFF. CDR3 nucleotide sequence: TGTGCCAGCAGTGTCTCTGGCAATGAGCAGTTCTTC.